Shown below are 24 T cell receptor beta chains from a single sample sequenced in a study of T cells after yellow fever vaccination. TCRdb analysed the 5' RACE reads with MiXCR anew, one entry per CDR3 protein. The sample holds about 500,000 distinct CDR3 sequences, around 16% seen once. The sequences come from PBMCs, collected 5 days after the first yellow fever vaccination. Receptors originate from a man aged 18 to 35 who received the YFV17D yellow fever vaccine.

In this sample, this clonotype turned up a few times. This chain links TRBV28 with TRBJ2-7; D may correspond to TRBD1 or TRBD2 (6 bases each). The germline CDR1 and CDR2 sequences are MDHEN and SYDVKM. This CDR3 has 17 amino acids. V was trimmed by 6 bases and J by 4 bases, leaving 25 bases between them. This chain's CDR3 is CASSPVGAVRGRYEQYV. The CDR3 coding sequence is TGTGCCAGCAGCCCAGTGGGGGCCGTGAGGGGGAGGTACGAGCAGTACGTC.

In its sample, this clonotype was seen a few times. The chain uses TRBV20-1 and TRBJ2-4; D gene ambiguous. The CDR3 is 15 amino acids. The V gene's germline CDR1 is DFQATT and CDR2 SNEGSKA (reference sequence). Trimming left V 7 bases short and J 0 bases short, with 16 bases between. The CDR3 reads CSGKPQQLAKNIQYF. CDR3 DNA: TGCAGTGGCAAACCGCAACAGCTAGCCAAAAACATTCAGTACTTC.

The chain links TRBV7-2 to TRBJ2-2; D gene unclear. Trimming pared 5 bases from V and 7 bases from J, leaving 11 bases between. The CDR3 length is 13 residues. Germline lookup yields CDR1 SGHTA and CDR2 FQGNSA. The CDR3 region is CASSLYTFGELFF. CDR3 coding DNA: TGTGCCAGCAGCCTATACACGTTCGGGGAGCTGTTTTTT.

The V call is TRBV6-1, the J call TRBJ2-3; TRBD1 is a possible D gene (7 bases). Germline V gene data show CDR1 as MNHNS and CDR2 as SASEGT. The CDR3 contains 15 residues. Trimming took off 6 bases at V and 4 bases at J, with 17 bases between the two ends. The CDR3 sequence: CASSQILRGADTQYF. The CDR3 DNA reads TGTGCCAGCAGCCAAATCCTCAGGGGGGCAGATACGCAGTATTTT.

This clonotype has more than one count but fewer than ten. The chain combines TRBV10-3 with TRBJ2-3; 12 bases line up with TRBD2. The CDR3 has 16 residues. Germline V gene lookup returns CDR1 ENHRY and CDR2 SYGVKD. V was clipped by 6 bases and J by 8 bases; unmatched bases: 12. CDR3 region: CAISGTSGLSGGTQYF. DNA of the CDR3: TGTGCCATCAGCGGGACTAGCGGGTTATCAGGGGGTACGCAGTATTTT.

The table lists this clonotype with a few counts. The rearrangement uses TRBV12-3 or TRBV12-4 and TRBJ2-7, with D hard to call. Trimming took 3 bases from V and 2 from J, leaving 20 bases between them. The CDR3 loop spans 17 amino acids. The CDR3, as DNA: TGTGCCAGCAGTTTCGCACCCGACATGACTTTCACCTACGAGCAGTACTTC. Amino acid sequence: CASSFAPDMTFTYEQYF.

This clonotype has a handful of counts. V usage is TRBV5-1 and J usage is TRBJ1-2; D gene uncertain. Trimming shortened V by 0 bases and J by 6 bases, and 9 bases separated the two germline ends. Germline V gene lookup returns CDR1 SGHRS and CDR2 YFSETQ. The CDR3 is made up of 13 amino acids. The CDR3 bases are TGCGCCAGCAGCTTGGCCAGGAGTCATGGCTACACCTTC. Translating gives CASSLARSHGYTF.

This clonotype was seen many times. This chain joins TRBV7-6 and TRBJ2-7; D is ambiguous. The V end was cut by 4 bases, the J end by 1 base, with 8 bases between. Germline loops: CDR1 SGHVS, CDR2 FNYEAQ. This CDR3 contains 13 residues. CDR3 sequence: CASSSDPSYEQYF. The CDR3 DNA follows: TGTGCCAGCAGCTCTGACCCGTCCTACGAGCAGTACTTC. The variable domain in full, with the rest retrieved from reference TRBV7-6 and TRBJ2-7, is GAGVSQSPRYKVTKRGQDVALRCDPISGHVSLYWYRQALGQGPEFLTYFNYEAQQDKSGLPNDRFSAERPEGSISTLTIQRTEQRDSAMYRCASSSDPSYEQYFGPGTRLTVT.

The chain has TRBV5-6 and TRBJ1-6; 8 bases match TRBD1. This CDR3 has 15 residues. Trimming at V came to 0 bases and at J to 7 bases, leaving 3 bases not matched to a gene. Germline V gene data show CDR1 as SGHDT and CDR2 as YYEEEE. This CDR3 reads CASSLVRTGNSPLHF. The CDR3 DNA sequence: TGTGCCAGCAGCTTGGTCCGGACAGGGAATTCACCCCTCCACTTT.

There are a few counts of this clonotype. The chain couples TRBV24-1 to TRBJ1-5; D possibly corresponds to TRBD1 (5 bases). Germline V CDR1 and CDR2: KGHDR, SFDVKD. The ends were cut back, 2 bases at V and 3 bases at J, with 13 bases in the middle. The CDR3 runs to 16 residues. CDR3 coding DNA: TGTGCCACCAGTGATTCAGGGAACGGGTCCAATCAGCCCCAGCATTTT. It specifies CATSDSGNGSNQPQHF.

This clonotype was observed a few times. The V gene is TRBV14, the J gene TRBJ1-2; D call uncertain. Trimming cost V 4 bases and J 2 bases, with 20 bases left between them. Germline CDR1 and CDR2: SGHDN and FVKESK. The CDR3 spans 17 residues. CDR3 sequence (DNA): TGTGCCAGCAGCCTCGACGGTGGGGTCCCTCAGAACTATGGCTACACCTTC. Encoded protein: CASSLDGGVPQNYGYTF.

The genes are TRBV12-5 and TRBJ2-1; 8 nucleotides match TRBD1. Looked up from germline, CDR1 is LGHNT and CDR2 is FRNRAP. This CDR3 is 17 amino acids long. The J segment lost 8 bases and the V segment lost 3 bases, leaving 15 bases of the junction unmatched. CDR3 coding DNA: TGTGCTAGTGGTTTTTTACTTCCGGGACAGGCTATCGATGAGCAGTTCTTC. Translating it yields CASGFLLPGQAIDEQFF.

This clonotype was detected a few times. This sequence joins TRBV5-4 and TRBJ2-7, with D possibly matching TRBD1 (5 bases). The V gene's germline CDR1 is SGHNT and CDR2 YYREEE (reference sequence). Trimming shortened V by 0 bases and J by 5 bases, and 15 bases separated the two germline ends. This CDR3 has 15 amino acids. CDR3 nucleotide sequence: TGTGCCAGCAGCTTGGCCGGCAGGGTAACGGACGAGCAGTACTTC. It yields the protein CASSLAGRVTDEQYF.

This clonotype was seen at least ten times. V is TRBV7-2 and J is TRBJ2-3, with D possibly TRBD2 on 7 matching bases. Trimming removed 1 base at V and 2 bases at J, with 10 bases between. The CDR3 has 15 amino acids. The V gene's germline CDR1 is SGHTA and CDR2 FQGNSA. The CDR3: CASSLGGGNTDTQYF. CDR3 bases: TGTGCCAGCAGCTTAGGCGGGGGCAACACAGATACGCAGTATTTT.

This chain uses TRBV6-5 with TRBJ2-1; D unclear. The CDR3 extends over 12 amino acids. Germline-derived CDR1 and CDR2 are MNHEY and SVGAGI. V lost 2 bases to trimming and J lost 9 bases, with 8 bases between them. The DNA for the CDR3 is TGTGCCAGCAGTTACCTCCGATCTGAGCAGTTCTTC. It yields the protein CASSYLRSEQFF.

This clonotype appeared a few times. The CDR3: CSARVFTSGGSEQFF. The CDR3 DNA reads as TGCAGTGCTAGAGTTTTCACTAGCGGGGGCTCAGAGCAGTTCTTC. The rearrangement links TRBV20-1 to TRBJ2-1; 11 bases map to TRBD2. The CDR3 has 15 amino acids. V lost 1 base, J lost 10 bases, and 9 bases stayed unmatched. Germline V CDR1 and CDR2: DFQATT, SNEGSKA (reference sequence).

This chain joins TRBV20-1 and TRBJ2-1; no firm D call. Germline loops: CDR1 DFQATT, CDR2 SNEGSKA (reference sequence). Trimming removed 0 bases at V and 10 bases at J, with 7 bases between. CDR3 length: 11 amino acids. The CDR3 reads CSAREGREQFF. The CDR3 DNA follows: TGCAGTGCTAGAGAAGGACGAGAGCAGTTCTTC.

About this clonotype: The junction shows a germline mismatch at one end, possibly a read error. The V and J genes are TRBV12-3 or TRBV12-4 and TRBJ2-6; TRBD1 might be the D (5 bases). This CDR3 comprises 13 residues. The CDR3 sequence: CASAGSGANFLTF. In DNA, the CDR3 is TGTGCCAGCGCTGGCTCTGGGGCCAACTTCCTGACTTTC.

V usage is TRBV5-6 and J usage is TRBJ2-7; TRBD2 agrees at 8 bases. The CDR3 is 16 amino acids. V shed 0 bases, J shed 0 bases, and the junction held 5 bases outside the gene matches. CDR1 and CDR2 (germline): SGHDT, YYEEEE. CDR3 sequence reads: CASSLGIAGTSYEQYF. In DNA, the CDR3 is TGTGCCAGCAGCTTGGGTATAGCGGGGACCTCCTACGAGCAGTACTTC.

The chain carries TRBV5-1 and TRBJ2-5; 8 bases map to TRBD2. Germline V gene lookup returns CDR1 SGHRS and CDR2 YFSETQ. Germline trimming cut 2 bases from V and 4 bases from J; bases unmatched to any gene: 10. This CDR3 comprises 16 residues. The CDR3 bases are TGCGCCAGCAGCTTAACTAGCGGCGAAGGGGGAGAGACCCAGTACTTC. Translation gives CASSLTSGEGGETQYF.

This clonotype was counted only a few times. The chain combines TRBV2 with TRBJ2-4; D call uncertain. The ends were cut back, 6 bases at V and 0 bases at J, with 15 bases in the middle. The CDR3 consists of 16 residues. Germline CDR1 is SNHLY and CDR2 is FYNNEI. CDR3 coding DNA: TGTGCCAGCAGGGCCGGAATTTCCTTAGCCAAAAACATTCAGTACTTC. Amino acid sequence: CASRAGISLAKNIQYF.

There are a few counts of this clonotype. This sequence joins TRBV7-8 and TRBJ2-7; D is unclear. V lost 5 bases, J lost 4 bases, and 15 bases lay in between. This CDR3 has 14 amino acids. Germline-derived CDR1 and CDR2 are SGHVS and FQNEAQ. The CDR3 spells CASSPRVRNYEQYF. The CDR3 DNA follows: TGTGCCAGCAGCCCGCGCGTCAGGAATTACGAGCAGTACTTC.

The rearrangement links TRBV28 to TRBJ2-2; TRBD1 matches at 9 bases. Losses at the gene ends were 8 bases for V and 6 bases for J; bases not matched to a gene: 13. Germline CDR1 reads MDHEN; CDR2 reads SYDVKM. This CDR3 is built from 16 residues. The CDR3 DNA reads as TGTGCCAGCGGGCCGTCACCGGGACAGGGCCCCGGGGAGCTGTTTTTT. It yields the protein CASGPSPGQGPGELFF. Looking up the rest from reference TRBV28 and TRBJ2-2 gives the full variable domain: DVKVTQSSRYLVKRTGEKVFLECVQDMDHENMFWYRQDPGLGLRLIYFSYDVKMKEKGDIPEGYSVSREKKERFSLILESASTNQTSMYLCASGPSPGQGPGELFFGEGSRLTVL.

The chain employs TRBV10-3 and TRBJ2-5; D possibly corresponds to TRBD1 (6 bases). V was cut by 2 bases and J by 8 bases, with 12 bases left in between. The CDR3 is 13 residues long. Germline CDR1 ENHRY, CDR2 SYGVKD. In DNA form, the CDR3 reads TGTGCCATCAGTGAGCCAAAGGACAGAACCCAGTACTTC. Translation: CAISEPKDRTQYF.